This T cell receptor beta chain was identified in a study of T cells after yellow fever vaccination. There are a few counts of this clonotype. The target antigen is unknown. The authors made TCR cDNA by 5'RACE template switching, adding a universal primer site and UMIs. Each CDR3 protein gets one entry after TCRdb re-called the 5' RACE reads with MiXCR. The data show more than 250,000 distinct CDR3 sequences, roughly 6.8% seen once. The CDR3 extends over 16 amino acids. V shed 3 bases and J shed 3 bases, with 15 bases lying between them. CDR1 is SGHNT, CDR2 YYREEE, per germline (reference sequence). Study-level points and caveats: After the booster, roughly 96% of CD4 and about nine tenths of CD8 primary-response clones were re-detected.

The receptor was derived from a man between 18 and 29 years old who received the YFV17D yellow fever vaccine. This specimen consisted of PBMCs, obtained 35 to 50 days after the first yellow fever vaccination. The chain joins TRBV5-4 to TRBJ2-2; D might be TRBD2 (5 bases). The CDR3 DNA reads TGTGCCAGCAGCTCCTGGACTGGACCTTACACCGGGGAGCTGTTTTTT. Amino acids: CASSSWTGPYTGELFF.